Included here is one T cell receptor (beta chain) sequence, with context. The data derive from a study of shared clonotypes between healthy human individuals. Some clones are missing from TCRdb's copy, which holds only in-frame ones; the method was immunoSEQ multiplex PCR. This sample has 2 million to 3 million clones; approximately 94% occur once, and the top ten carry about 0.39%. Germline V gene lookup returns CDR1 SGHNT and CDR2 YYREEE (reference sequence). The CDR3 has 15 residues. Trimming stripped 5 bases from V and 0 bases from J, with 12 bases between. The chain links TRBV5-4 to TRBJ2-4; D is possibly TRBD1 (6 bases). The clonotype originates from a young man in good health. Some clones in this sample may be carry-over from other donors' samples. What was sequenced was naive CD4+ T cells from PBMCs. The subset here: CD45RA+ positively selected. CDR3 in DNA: TGTGCCAGCAGGAACAGGGCGCAAGCCAAAAACATTCAGTACTTC. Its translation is CASRNRAQAKNIQYF.